These T cell receptor beta chains were read from a single sample in a study of T cells in Graves' hyperthyroidism and ophthalmopathy. MiXCR, run by TCRdb on the multiplex PCR reads, gives a single entry per CDR3 protein. The repertoire consists of about 480,000 distinct CDR3 sequences, with approximately 15% occurring once and the leading ten covering 15% to 20%. Input material: blood. The receptors derive from a woman aged 18-30 years with Graves' hyperthyroidism. Both conserved end residues are part of each CDR3. The D gene is left open where the match is weak. Expanded clones are given a class, and other clones once, few, many or no size at all.

D gene: .; clone size: .; J gene: TRBJ2-1; V gene: TRBV20-1; CDR3 DNA: TGCAGTGCTAGAGTAGGGGCTTCGGGGAATGAGCAGTTCTTC; CDR3 protein: CSARVGASGNEQFF
D gene: TRBD1; clone size: many; J gene: TRBJ1-3; V gene: TRBV2; CDR3 DNA: TGTGCCAGCCTAGACGGACAGGGGGGTAACACCATATATTTT; CDR3 protein: CASLDGQGGNTIYF
D gene: TRBD2; clone size: many; J gene: TRBJ2-1; V gene: TRBV12-3/TRBV12-4; CDR3 DNA: TGTGCCAGCACCAAGCAACGTAGCGGGAGAGGGGAGAATGAGCAGTTCTTC; CDR3 protein: CASTKQRSGRGENEQFF
D gene: .; clone size: many; J gene: TRBJ2-3; V gene: TRBV5-1; CDR3 DNA: TGCGCCAGCAGCTTGGAGGGGATCCACCCCCCGGATACGCAGTATTTT; CDR3 protein: CASSLEGIHPPDTQYF
D gene: TRBD2; clone size: many; J gene: TRBJ2-2; V gene: TRBV24-1; CDR3 DNA: TGTGCCACCAGTGATCACAGGACTAGCGGGAGGGCCACCGGGGAGCTGTTTTTT; CDR3 protein: CATSDHRTSGRATGELFF
D gene: .; clone size: many; J gene: TRBJ1-2; V gene: TRBV28; CDR3 DNA: TGTGCCAGCAGTTCCGCCGACAGAAACTATGGCTACACCTTC; CDR3 protein: CASSSADRNYGYTF
D gene: .; clone size: .; J gene: TRBJ2-5; V gene: TRBV5-1; CDR3 DNA: TGCGCCAGCAGCTCGATAGGCCGGTCAGGGGAGGAGACCCAGTACTTC; CDR3 protein: CASSSIGRSGEETQYF
D gene: TRBD1; clone size: many; J gene: TRBJ2-2; V gene: TRBV3-1; CDR3 DNA: TGTGCCAGCAGCCAAGCAGACAGGGATGGCGGGGAGCTGTTTTTT; CDR3 protein: CASSQADRDGGELFF
D gene: .; clone size: many; J gene: TRBJ1-4; V gene: TRBV6-1; CDR3 DNA: TGTGCCAGCATTGCTATCACAGGGTTTAATGAAAAACTGTTTTTT; CDR3 protein: CASIAITGFNEKLFF
D gene: .; clone size: few; J gene: TRBJ2-1; V gene: TRBV30; CDR3 DNA: TGTGCCTGGAGTGTACAGGAGGGTGAGCAGTTCTTC; CDR3 protein: CAWSVQEGEQFF
D gene: .; clone size: .; J gene: TRBJ1-5; V gene: TRBV5-6; CDR3 DNA: TGTGCCAGCAGCTTGCAGGGAAGTTGGCAGCCCCAGCATTTT; CDR3 protein: CASSLQGSWQPQHF
D gene: .; clone size: many; J gene: TRBJ2-7; V gene: TRBV5-1; CDR3 DNA: TGCGCCAGCAGCTTGTCGGTAGCTCCGTCCTACGAGCAGTACTTC; CDR3 protein: CASSLSVAPSYEQYF
D gene: .; clone size: many; J gene: TRBJ1-5; V gene: TRBV27; CDR3 DNA: TGTGCCAGCAGTTTTCTGGGACGGGAAAATCAGCCCCAGCATTTT; CDR3 protein: CASSFLGRENQPQHF
D gene: TRBD1; clone size: many; J gene: TRBJ1-5; V gene: TRBV2; CDR3 DNA: TGTGCCAGCACCGGGACAGCAATAAATCAGCCCCAGCATTTT; CDR3 protein: CASTGTAINQPQHF
D gene: TRBD1; clone size: few; J gene: TRBJ1-3; V gene: TRBV19; CDR3 DNA: TGTGCCAGTAGTCTGGTCCGGGACAGGGGGCTTGGAAACACCATATATTTT; CDR3 protein: CASSLVRDRGLGNTIYF
D gene: TRBD2; clone size: .; J gene: TRBJ2-2; V gene: TRBV27; CDR3 DNA: TGTGCCAGCAGCCCCCGGAACCCGGGACTAGCGGGAGTGGGCGGGGAGCTGTTTTTT; CDR3 protein: CASSPRNPGLAGVGGELFF
D gene: TRBD2; clone size: few; J gene: TRBJ2-6; V gene: TRBV25-1; CDR3 DNA: TGTGCCAGCAGTGTTGGAGGGGTTAGCGGGAGCCTCTCTGGGGCCAACGTCCTGACTTTC; CDR3 protein: CASSVGGVSGSLSGANVLTF
D gene: TRBD2; clone size: many; J gene: TRBJ2-5; V gene: TRBV6-5; CDR3 DNA: TGTGCCAGCAGTAACTCGGGACTAGGTGGGGAGACCCAGTACTTC; CDR3 protein: CASSNSGLGGETQYF
D gene: .; clone size: many; J gene: TRBJ2-3; V gene: TRBV11-3; CDR3 DNA: TGTGCCAGCAGCGACACCCCAGATACGCAGTATTTT; CDR3 protein: CASSDTPDTQYF
D gene: .; clone size: .; J gene: TRBJ1-1; V gene: TRBV5-1; CDR3 DNA: TGCGCCAGCAGGGAGGGTCGCACTGAAGCTTTCTTT; CDR3 protein: CASREGRTEAFF
D gene: .; clone size: .; J gene: TRBJ1-2; V gene: TRBV3-1; CDR3 DNA: TGTGCCAGCAGCCAAGATGCAGGGGTATATGGCTACACCTTC; CDR3 protein: CASSQDAGVYGYTF
D gene: .; clone size: .; J gene: TRBJ1-5; V gene: TRBV20-1; CDR3 DNA: TGCAGTGCTAGAGATTCGGGCAGGTTCGGTCAGCCCCAGCATTTT; CDR3 protein: CSARDSGRFGQPQHF
D gene: TRBD2; clone size: many; J gene: TRBJ2-1; V gene: TRBV3-1; CDR3 DNA: TGTGCCAGCAGCGCGGCGGGACTAGCGGAGGTTGAGCAGTTCTTC; CDR3 protein: CASSAAGLAEVEQFF
D gene: .; clone size: few; J gene: TRBJ2-7; V gene: TRBV7-9; CDR3 DNA: TGTGCCAGCAGCTCGACAGGCGCTCCCTACGAGCAGTACTTC; CDR3 protein: CASSSTGAPYEQYF
D gene: TRBD2; clone size: .; J gene: TRBJ2-7; V gene: TRBV9; CDR3 DNA: TGTGCCAGCAGCGTAGGCGGGACTAGTAACGAGCAGTACTTC; CDR3 protein: CASSVGGTSNEQYF
D gene: TRBD2; clone size: many; J gene: TRBJ2-1; V gene: TRBV24-1; CDR3 DNA: TGTGCCACCAGTGAGCCGGGACTAGCGGGATCGGGTGAGCAGTTCTTC; CDR3 protein: CATSEPGLAGSGEQFF
D gene: .; clone size: .; J gene: TRBJ1-1; V gene: TRBV5-5; CDR3 DNA: TGTGCCAGCAGCTTGGACCAGAGGGCAGGAGGCACTGAAGCTTTCTTT; CDR3 protein: CASSLDQRAGGTEAFF
D gene: .; clone size: .; J gene: TRBJ2-1; V gene: TRBV30; CDR3 DNA: TGTGCCTGCGCGGGCCCGGTAGATGAGCAGTTCTTC; CDR3 protein: CACAGPVDEQFF
D gene: .; clone size: few; J gene: TRBJ1-2; V gene: TRBV29-1; CDR3 DNA: TGCAGCGTTGAAGTAGGGGCTGGCTACACCTTC; CDR3 protein: CSVEVGAGYTF
D gene: .; clone size: few; J gene: TRBJ2-1; V gene: TRBV4-2; CDR3 DNA: TGTGCCAGCAGGAAAAGGATGTGGGAGGAGGGCAATGAGCAGTTCTTC; CDR3 protein: CASRKRMWEEGNEQFF
D gene: .; clone size: many; J gene: TRBJ1-6; V gene: TRBV5-6; CDR3 DNA: TGTGCCAGCAGCTTCATCGAGGGGTTGGGTCGTTCACCCCTCCACTTT; CDR3 protein: CASSFIEGLGRSPLHF
D gene: .; clone size: many; J gene: TRBJ1-3; V gene: TRBV30; CDR3 DNA: TGTGCCTGGGACCCTACAGGGACAACTGGAAACACCATATATTTT; CDR3 protein: CAWDPTGTTGNTIYF
D gene: .; clone size: .; J gene: TRBJ1-2; V gene: TRBV19; CDR3 DNA: TGTGCCAGTAGTATAGGAGAGGGTTATTTTGGCTACACCTTC; CDR3 protein: CASSIGEGYFGYTF
D gene: TRBD2; clone size: .; J gene: TRBJ2-1; V gene: TRBV9; CDR3 DNA: TGTGCCAGCAGCGTAGGAGTGAGCGGGAGCTCCTACAATGAGCAGTTCTTC; CDR3 protein: CASSVGVSGSSYNEQFF
D gene: .; clone size: few; J gene: TRBJ1-4; V gene: TRBV7-9; CDR3 DNA: TGTGCCAGCAGCCTGGACAGTTCAGGAAAACTGTTTTTT; CDR3 protein: CASSLDSSGKLFF
D gene: .; clone size: .; J gene: TRBJ1-3; V gene: TRBV27; CDR3 DNA: TGTGCCAGCAGTACCAGGGGAGGAAACACCATATATTTT; CDR3 protein: CASSTRGGNTIYF
D gene: .; clone size: few; J gene: TRBJ2-5; V gene: TRBV6-1; CDR3 DNA: TGTGCCAGCATCCGGGTCGCGGAAGAGACCCAGTACTTC; CDR3 protein: CASIRVAEETQYF
D gene: TRBD2; clone size: many; J gene: TRBJ2-5; V gene: TRBV11-2; CDR3 DNA: TGTGCCAGCAGCTTAGTGGGAGGGAGAGAGACCCAGTACTTC; CDR3 protein: CASSLVGGRETQYF
D gene: .; clone size: few; J gene: TRBJ2-3; V gene: TRBV7-9; CDR3 DNA: TGTGCCAGCAGCCCTCCGGGACTTCGCACAGATACGCAGTATTTT; CDR3 protein: CASSPPGLRTDTQYF
D gene: TRBD1; clone size: many; J gene: TRBJ2-3; V gene: TRBV6-1; CDR3 DNA: TGTGCCAGCAGTGACGGGGACAGGAGCACAGATACGCAGTATTTT; CDR3 protein: CASSDGDRSTDTQYF
D gene: TRBD1; clone size: many; J gene: TRBJ1-3; V gene: TRBV19; CDR3 DNA: TGTGCCAGTAGTCCATACCGGGACAGGGTTGGAAACACCATATATTTT; CDR3 protein: CASSPYRDRVGNTIYF
D gene: .; clone size: many; J gene: TRBJ1-1; V gene: TRBV6-1; CDR3 DNA: TGTGCCAGCAGAATAGGGAACACTGAAGCTTTCTTT; CDR3 protein: CASRIGNTEAFF
D gene: TRBD1; clone size: many; J gene: TRBJ2-2; V gene: TRBV7-8; CDR3 DNA: TGTGCCAGCAGGGAGGGGGGACAGGGGGTCGTCGGGGAGCTGTTTTTT; CDR3 protein: CASREGGQGVVGELFF
D gene: TRBD2; clone size: many; J gene: TRBJ2-3; V gene: TRBV14; CDR3 DNA: TGTGCCAGCAGCCCCCGACTAGCGGGAGCAGATACGCAGTATTTT; CDR3 protein: CASSPRLAGADTQYF
D gene: .; clone size: .; J gene: TRBJ2-7; V gene: TRBV9; CDR3 DNA: TGTGCCAGCAGCTCCCAGGGGGGAATGGAGTCGTACGAGCAGTACTTC; CDR3 protein: CASSSQGGMESYEQYF
D gene: .; clone size: many; J gene: TRBJ1-1; V gene: TRBV27; CDR3 DNA: TGTGCCAGCAGGGTGGGGGGTCTGAACACTGAAGCTTTCTTT; CDR3 protein: CASRVGGLNTEAFF
D gene: .; clone size: .; J gene: TRBJ1-1; V gene: TRBV27; CDR3 DNA: TGTGCCAGCAGTTTATCGCTTCAGGGGTCTGAAGCTTTCTTT; CDR3 protein: CASSLSLQGSEAFF
D gene: TRBD2; clone size: .; J gene: TRBJ2-1; V gene: TRBV29-1; CDR3 DNA: TGCAGCGTTGAAGGTGGGACTAGCGGGAGGATGTCCCACAATGAGCAGTTCTTC; CDR3 protein: CSVEGGTSGRMSHNEQFF
D gene: TRBD2; clone size: many; J gene: TRBJ2-2; V gene: TRBV3-1; CDR3 DNA: TGTGCCAGCAGCCCCTACCCCGGGACTAGCCTTAACACCGGGGAGCTGTTTTTT; CDR3 protein: CASSPYPGTSLNTGELFF
D gene: .; clone size: few; J gene: TRBJ2-5; V gene: TRBV4-2; CDR3 DNA: TGTGCCAGCAGCCAAGGCCGCACGGCTGTGTACCAAGAGACCCAGTACTTC; CDR3 protein: CASSQGRTAVYQETQYF
D gene: .; clone size: .; J gene: TRBJ2-7; V gene: TRBV4-2; CDR3 DNA: TGTGCCAGCAGCCTTGCGGGGGCAGGGGCAGGCTACGAGCAGTACTTC; CDR3 protein: CASSLAGAGAGYEQYF
D gene: TRBD2; clone size: many; J gene: TRBJ2-2; V gene: TRBV5-1; CDR3 DNA: TGCGCCAGCAGCTTGTACCCGACTAGCGCTGGCGGGGAGCTGTTTTTT; CDR3 protein: CASSLYPTSAGGELFF
D gene: .; clone size: many; J gene: TRBJ2-2; V gene: TRBV20-1; CDR3 DNA: TGCAGTGCCCCCTTCACCGGGAGTTGGAACACCGGGGAGCTGTTTTTT; CDR3 protein: CSAPFTGSWNTGELFF
D gene: .; clone size: many; J gene: TRBJ1-3; V gene: TRBV12-3/TRBV12-4; CDR3 DNA: TGTGCCAGCAGTTCCCCCCAGGGAGCTCCCTATCTCTCTGGAAACACCATATATTTT; CDR3 protein: CASSSPQGAPYLSGNTIYF
D gene: TRBD2; clone size: many; J gene: TRBJ2-3; V gene: TRBV7-9; CDR3 DNA: TGTGCCAGCAGCTCGCGACTAGCGGGATCCCCGTTTTACACAGATACGCAGTATTTT; CDR3 protein: CASSSRLAGSPFYTDTQYF
D gene: .; clone size: many; J gene: TRBJ2-3; V gene: TRBV6-1; CDR3 DNA: TGTGCCAGCAGCCCCCCCCCACCGTTGGATACGCAGTATTTT; CDR3 protein: CASSPPPPLDTQYF
D gene: .; clone size: many; J gene: TRBJ1-5; V gene: TRBV28; CDR3 DNA: TGTGCCAGCAGGGGCGGGACGTTTAGCAATCAGCCCCAGCATTTT; CDR3 protein: CASRGGTFSNQPQHF
D gene: .; clone size: .; J gene: TRBJ2-3; V gene: TRBV28; CDR3 DNA: TGTGCCAGCAGTTTAGGTCCGGGATACAACACAGATACGCAGTATTTT; CDR3 protein: CASSLGPGYNTDTQYF
D gene: TRBD2; clone size: .; J gene: TRBJ2-1; V gene: TRBV5-1; CDR3 DNA: TGCGCCAGCAGCTCCATGACTAGCGGGGGGTACAATGAGCAGTTCTTC; CDR3 protein: CASSSMTSGGYNEQFF
D gene: TRBD1; clone size: many; J gene: TRBJ1-1; V gene: TRBV5-1; CDR3 DNA: TGCGCCAGCAGCTTGGGTGTGGACAGGGTTTTAGTAGCTGAAGCTTTCTTT; CDR3 protein: CASSLGVDRVLVAEAFF